The rows below give T cell receptor beta chains drawn from one sample of a study of cytomegalovirus exposure and HLA in healthy donors. Sequenced by immunoSEQ multiplex PCR; TCRdb stores in-frame clones only, minus some. The sample holds over 100,000 clones; over 75% are singletons and the top ten take 4.2%. Material: PBMCs. These receptor sequences come from a male donor in good health and CMV-seropositive. CDR3s include the opening cysteine and the closing phenylalanine or tryptophan. The order of the fields is clone size, D gene, V gene, J gene, CDR3 protein, CDR3 DNA. A D gene is named only where the DNA matches it firmly. Clone size is shown for a subset of rows, as once, few, many or a class of expanded clone.

NA	NA	TRBV6-5	TRBJ2-2	CASRPGHLTGELFF	TGTGCCAGCAGACCGGGACATCTCACCGGGGAGCTGTTTTTT
NA	TRBD2	TRBV7-6	TRBJ2-3	CASNLAGGPDTQYF	TGTGCCAGCAACCTAGCGGGGGGGCCGGATACGCAGTATTTT
NA	NA	TRBV5-1	TRBJ1-1	CASSLDRSNTEAFF	TGCGCCAGCAGCTTGGACAGGTCGAACACTGAAGCTTTCTTT
NA	NA	TRBV19	TRBJ2-2	CASSIAVTNTGELFF	TGTGCCAGTAGTATAGCAGTAACGAACACCGGGGAGCTGTTTTTT
NA	NA	TRBV4-2	TRBJ1-5	CASSQDLNRGNQPQHF	TGTGCCAGCAGCCAAGATTTGAACCGGGGCAATCAGCCCCAGCATTTT
NA	NA	TRBV9	TRBJ2-3	CASSVAWATSTDTQYF	TGTGCCAGCAGCGTAGCCTGGGCAACGAGCACAGATACGCAGTATTTT
NA	TRBD2	TRBV2	TRBJ2-7	CASQISGPYEQYF	TGTGCCAGCCAAATTAGCGGGCCATACGAGCAGTACTTC
NA	TRBD2	TRBV5-1	TRBJ2-1	CASSETSGHNEQFF	TGCGCCAGCAGTGAGACTAGCGGACACAATGAGCAGTTCTTC
NA	NA	TRBV7-9	TRBJ2-5	CASKRGGQETQYF	TGTGCCAGCAAGAGAGGGGGTCAAGAGACCCAGTACTTC
NA	NA	TRBV7-2	TRBJ2-1	CASSYYSGTRNNEQFF	TGTGCCAGCAGTTATTATTCCGGGACTCGGAACAATGAGCAGTTCTTC
NA	TRBD1	TRBV27	TRBJ1-1	CASRTGAGGPLAFF	TGTGCCAGCCGCACGGGGGCAGGGGGGCCTTTGGCTTTCTTT
NA	TRBD1	TRBV2	TRBJ2-5	CASRQGGAETQYF	TGTGCCAGCAGGCAAGGGGGCGCCGAGACCCAGTACTTC
NA	NA	TRBV5-1	TRBJ2-7	CASSPHADLKYEQYF	TGCGCCAGCAGCCCACACGCGGATTTGAAGTACGAGCAGTACTTC
NA	NA	TRBV4-1	TRBJ2-5	CASSQAPGEAETQYF	TGCGCCAGCAGCCAAGCTCCGGGGGAGGCAGAGACCCAGTACTTC
NA	TRBD1	TRBV27	TRBJ2-1	CASSFSQGESYNEQFF	TGTGCCAGCAGTTTCTCACAGGGGGAGTCCTACAATGAGCAGTTCTTC
once	NA	TRBV28	TRBJ2-1	CASSLTSSSYNEQFF	TGTGCCAGCAGCTTGACTAGTAGCTCCTACAATGAGCAGTTCTTC